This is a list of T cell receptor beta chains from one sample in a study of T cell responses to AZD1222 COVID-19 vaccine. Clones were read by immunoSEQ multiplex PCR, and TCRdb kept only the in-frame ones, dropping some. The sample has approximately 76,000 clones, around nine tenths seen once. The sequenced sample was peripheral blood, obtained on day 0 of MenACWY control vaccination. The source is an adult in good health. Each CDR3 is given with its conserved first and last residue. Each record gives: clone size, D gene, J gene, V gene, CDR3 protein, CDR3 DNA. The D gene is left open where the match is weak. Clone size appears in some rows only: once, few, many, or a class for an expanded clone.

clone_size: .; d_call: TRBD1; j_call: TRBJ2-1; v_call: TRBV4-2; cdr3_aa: CASSDRRQGLYNEQFF; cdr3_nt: TGTGCCAGCAGCGACCGTCGACAGGGTCTCTACAATGAGCAGTTCTTC
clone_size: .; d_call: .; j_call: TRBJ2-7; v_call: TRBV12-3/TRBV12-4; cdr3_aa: CASTVGPPYEQYF; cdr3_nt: TGTGCCAGCACTGTCGGCCCTCCCTACGAGCAGTACTTC
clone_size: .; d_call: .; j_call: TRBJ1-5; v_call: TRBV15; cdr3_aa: CATSIRGVGNQPQHF; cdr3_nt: TGTGCCACCAGCATACGGGGAGTAGGCAATCAGCCCCAGCATTTT
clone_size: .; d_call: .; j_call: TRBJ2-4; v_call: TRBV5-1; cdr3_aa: CASSSPGLSENIQYF; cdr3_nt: TGCGCCAGCAGCTCTCCCGGGCTCTCCGAAAACATTCAGTACTTC
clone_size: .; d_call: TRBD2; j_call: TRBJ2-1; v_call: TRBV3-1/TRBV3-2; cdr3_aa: CASSQGSLAGTYNEQFF; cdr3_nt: TGTGCCAGCAGCCAAGGATCACTAGCGGGGACCTACAATGAGCAGTTCTTC
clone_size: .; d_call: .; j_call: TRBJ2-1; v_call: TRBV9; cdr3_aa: CASSVVRSTVNEQFF; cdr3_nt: TGTGCCAGCAGCGTAGTAAGGAGTACGGTGAATGAGCAGTTCTTC
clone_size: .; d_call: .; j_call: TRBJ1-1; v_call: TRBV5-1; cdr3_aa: CASIPSTGGTEAFF; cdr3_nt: TGCGCCAGCATCCCCTCAACGGGAGGCACTGAAGCTTTCTTT
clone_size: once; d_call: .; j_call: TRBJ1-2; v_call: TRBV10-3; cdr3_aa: CAISGTDYGYTF; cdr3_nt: TGTGCCATCAGTGGGACAGACTATGGCTACACCTTC
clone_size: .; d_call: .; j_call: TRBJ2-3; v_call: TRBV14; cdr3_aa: CASSQDWVSADTQYF; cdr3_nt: TGTGCCAGCAGCCAAGATTGGGTTTCTGCAGATACGCAGTATTTT
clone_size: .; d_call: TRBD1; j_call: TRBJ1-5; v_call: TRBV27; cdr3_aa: CASSLGTGNQPQHF; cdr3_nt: TGTGCCAGCAGTTTAGGGACAGGCAATCAGCCCCAGCATTTT
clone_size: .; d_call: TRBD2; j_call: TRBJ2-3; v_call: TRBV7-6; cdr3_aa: CASSGGEQGTDTQYF; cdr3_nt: TGTGCCAGCAGCGGGGGGGAGCAGGGCACAGATACGCAGTATTTT
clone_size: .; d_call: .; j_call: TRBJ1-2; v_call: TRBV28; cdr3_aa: CASSFRQFGYTF; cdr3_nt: TGTGCCAGCAGTTTTCGGCAGTTTGGCTACACCTTC
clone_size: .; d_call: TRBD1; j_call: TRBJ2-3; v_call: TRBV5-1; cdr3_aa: CASSLAGGRDTQYF; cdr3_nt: TGCGCCAGCAGCTTGGCAGGGGGACGGGATACGCAGTATTTT
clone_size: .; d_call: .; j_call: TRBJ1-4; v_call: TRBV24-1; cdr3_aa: CATSEGSVGEKLFF; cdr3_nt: TGTGCCACCAGTGAAGGGTCGGTCGGTGAAAAACTGTTTTTT
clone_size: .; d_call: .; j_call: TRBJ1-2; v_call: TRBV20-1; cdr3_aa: CSAMDRWGYTF; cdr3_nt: TGCAGTGCTATGGACAGATGGGGCTACACCTTC
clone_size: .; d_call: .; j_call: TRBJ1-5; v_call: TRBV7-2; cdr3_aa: CASSFYASNQPQHF; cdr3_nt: TGTGCCAGCAGCTTTTACGCAAGCAATCAGCCCCAGCATTTT
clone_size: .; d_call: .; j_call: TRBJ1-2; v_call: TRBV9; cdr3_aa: CASSPPQGIIYGYTF; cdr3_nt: TGTGCCAGCAGCCCACCTCAGGGGATAATCTATGGCTACACCTTC
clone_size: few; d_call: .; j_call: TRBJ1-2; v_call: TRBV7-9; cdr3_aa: CASSRTGTGTGYGYTF; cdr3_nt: TGTGCCAGCAGCCGCACGGGCACCGGGACGGGCTATGGCTACACCTTC
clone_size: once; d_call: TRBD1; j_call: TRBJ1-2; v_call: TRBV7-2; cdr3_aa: CASSPGGQVGYGYTF; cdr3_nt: TGTGCCAGCAGCCCGGGGGGACAGGTCGGGTATGGCTACACCTTC
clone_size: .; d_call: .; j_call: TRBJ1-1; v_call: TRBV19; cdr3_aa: CASSQEGNTEAFF; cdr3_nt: TGTGCCAGTAGTCAAGAAGGTAACACTGAAGCTTTCTTT
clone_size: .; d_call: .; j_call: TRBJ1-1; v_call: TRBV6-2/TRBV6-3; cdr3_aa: CASSYAGRPGAFF; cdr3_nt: TGTGCCAGCAGTTACGCGGGACGGCCGGGGGCTTTCTTT
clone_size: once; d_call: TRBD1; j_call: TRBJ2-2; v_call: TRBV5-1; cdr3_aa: CASSSGTANTGELFF; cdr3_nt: TGCGCCAGCAGCTCCGGGACAGCGAACACCGGGGAGCTGTTTTTT
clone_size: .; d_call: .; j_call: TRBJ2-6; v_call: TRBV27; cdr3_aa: CASRTSGANVLTF; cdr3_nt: TGTGCCAGCCGCACCTCTGGGGCCAACGTCCTGACTTTC
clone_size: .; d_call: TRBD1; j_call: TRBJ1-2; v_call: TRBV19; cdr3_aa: CASDPGQGSSYGYTF; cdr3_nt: TGTGCCAGCGACCCGGGACAGGGATCATCCTATGGCTACACCTTC
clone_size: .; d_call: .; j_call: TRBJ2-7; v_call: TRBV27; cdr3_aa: CASSLSIRGRHMYEQYF; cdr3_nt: TGTGCCAGCAGTTTATCAATCAGGGGACGTCACATGTACGAGCAGTACTTC
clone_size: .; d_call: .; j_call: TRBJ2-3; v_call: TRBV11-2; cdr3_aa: CASSFVSWGADTQYF; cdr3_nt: TGTGCCAGCAGCTTTGTCAGTTGGGGGGCAGATACGCAGTATTTT
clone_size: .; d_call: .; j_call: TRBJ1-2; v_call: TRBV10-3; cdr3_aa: CAISESGEDGYTF; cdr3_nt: TGTGCCATCAGTGAGTCGGGGGAGGATGGCTACACCTTC
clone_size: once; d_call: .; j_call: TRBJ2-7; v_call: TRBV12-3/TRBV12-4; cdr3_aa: CASSFGRGVEQYF; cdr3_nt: TGTGCCAGCAGTTTCGGCAGGGGTGTCGAGCAGTACTTC
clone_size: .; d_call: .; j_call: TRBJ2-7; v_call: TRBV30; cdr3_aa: CAWSRDTAQYF; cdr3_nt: TGTGCCTGGAGTCGGGACACGGCCCAGTACTTC
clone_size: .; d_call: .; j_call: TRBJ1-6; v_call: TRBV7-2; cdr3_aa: CASSLGTEVGYNSPLHF; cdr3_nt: TGTGCCAGCAGCTTAGGGACCGAGGTTGGATATAATTCACCCCTCCACTTT
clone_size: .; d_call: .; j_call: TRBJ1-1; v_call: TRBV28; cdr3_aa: CASTSLGVGNTEAFF; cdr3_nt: TGTGCCAGCACCTCCTTAGGGGTGGGGAACACTGAAGCTTTCTTT
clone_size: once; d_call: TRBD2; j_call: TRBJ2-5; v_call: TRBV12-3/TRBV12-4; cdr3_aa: CASNRAGGETQYF; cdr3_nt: TGTGCCAGCAATAGAGCGGGAGGGGAGACCCAGTACTTC
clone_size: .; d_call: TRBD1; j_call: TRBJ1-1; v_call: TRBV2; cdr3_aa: CATDLTGGRTEAFF; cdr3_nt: TGTGCCACAGACCTCACAGGGGGACGCACTGAAGCTTTCTTT
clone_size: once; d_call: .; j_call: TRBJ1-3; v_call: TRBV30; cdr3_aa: CAWSPGVGNTIYF; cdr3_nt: TGTGCCTGGAGTCCCGGTGTTGGAAACACCATATATTTT
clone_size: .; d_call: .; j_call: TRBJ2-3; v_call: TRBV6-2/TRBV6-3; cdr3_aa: CASSYDSLSTDTQYF; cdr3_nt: TGTGCCAGCAGTTACGACTCCCTGAGCACAGATACGCAGTATTTT
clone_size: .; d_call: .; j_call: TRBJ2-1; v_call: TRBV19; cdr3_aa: CASNTRVGNEQFF; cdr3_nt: TGTGCCAGTAATACCAGGGTAGGCAATGAGCAGTTCTTC
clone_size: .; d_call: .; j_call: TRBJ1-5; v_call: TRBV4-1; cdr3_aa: CASSQGEGWNQPQHF; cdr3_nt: TGCGCCAGCAGCCAAGGGGAGGGTTGGAATCAGCCCCAGCATTTT
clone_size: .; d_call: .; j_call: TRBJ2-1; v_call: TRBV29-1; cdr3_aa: CSVELRENEQFF; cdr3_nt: TGCAGCGTTGAGTTGAGGGAGAATGAGCAGTTCTTC
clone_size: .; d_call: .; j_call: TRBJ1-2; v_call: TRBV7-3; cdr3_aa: CASSPFTLGRESGYTF; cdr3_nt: TGTGCCAGCAGCCCCTTTACCCTTGGCAGGGAGAGTGGCTACACCTTC
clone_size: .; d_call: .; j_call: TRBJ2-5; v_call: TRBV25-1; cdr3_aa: CATRREYQETQYF; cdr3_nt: TGTGCCACCCGCCGGGAGTACCAAGAGACCCAGTACTTC
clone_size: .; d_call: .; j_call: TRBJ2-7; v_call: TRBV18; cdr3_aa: CASSPDVAYEQYF; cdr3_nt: TGTGCCAGCTCACCCGACGTAGCCTACGAGCAGTACTTC
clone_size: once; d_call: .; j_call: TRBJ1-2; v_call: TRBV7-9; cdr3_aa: CASSLAGEGYTF; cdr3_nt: TGTGCCAGCAGCTTAGCTGGGGAAGGCTACACCTTC
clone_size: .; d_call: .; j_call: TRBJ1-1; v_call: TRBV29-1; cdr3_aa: CSVVGGSGEAFF; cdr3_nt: TGCAGCGTTGTAGGGGGTAGTGGGGAAGCTTTCTTT
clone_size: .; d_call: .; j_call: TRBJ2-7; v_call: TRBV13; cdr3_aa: CASSPFNSYEQYF; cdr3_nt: TGTGCCAGCAGCCCCTTTAACTCCTACGAGCAGTACTTC
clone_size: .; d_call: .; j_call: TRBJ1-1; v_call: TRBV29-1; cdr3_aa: CSVFSAVDTEAFF; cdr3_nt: TGCAGCGTGTTTTCTGCCGTGGACACTGAAGCTTTCTTT
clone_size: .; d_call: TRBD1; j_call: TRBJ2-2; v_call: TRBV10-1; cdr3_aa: CASVAGTGGHGELFF; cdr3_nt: TGCGCCAGCGTTGCCGGGACAGGGGGCCACGGGGAGCTGTTTTTT
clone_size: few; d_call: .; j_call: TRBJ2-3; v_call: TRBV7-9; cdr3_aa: CASSFSSTDTQYF; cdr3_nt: TGTGCCAGCAGCTTCTCCAGCACAGATACGCAGTATTTT
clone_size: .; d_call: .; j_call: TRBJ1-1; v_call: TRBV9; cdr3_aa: CASSVGNRLNTEAFF; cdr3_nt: TGTGCCAGCAGCGTAGGTAACAGACTGAACACTGAAGCTTTCTTT
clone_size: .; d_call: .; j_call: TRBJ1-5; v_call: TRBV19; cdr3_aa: CASSFVLKAFNQPQHF; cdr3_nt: TGTGCCAGTAGCTTCGTCTTGAAGGCTTTCAATCAGCCCCAGCATTTT
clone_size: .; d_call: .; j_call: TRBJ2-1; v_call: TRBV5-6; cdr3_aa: CASSTDWGSYNEQFF; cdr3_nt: TGTGCCAGCAGCACGGATTGGGGCTCCTACAATGAGCAGTTCTTC
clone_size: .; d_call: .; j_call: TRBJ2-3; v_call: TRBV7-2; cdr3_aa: CASSLGPEITDTQYF; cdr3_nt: TGTGCCAGCAGCTTAGGCCCGGAGATCACAGATACGCAGTATTTT
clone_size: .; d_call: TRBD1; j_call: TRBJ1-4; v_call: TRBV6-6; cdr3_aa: CASEQGQGLEKLFF; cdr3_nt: TGTGCCAGCGAACAGGGACAGGGATTGGAAAAACTGTTTTTT
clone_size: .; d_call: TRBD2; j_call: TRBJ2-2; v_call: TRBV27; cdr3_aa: CASSRGAGVNTGELFF; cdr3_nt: TGTGCCAGCAGTAGGGGAGCGGGAGTAAACACCGGGGAGCTGTTTTTT
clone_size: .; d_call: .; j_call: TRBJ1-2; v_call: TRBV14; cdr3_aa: CASSGPGGSAGYTF; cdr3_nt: TGTGCCAGCAGCGGACCGGGGGGAAGTGCTGGCTACACCTTC
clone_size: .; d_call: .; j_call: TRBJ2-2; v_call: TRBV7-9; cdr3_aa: CASSPSQGRPGTGELFF; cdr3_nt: TGTGCCAGCAGCCCGAGCCAGGGCCGACCCGGCACCGGGGAGCTGTTTTTT
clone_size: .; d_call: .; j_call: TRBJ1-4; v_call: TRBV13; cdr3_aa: CASSGSVTNEKLFF; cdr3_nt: TGTGCCAGCAGCGGGTCAGTAACTAATGAAAAACTGTTTTTT
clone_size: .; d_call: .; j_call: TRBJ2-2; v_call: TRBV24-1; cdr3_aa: CATNPGHTTGELFF; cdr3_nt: TGTGCCACCAACCCGGGACATACAACCGGGGAGCTGTTTTTT
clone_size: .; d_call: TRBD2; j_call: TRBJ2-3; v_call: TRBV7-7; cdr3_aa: CASSLGSTSGRDTQYF; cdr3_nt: TGTGCCAGCAGCTTAGGGTCAACTAGCGGGAGGGATACGCAGTATTTT
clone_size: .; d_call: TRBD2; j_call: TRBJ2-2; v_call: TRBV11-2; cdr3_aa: CASSARGGTSGNTGELFF; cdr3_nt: TGTGCCAGCAGCGCCCGGGGGGGGACTAGCGGGAACACCGGGGAGCTGTTTTTT